This TCR beta chain was found in a study of Tregs in tolerant kidney transplant recipients. General study findings and limits: Biological reproducibility was not directly addressed, but technical replication error appeared minimal. Tolerant patients' donor-specific Tregs expanded beyond overall Tregs, suggesting antigen-driven growth.

This clone has a single count. No antigen is known for it. The nonmyeloablative bone marrow transplants came from related graft donors, with transient mixed chimerism. TCRdb's table, derived via immunoSEQ multiplex PCR, lists solely in-frame clones and lacks some. The table includes tens of thousands of clones, 90% to 95% detected once. The trim removed 2 bases at V and 1 base at J, leaving 6 bases unmatched. Looked up from germline, CDR1 is SGHRS and CDR2 is YFSETQ. The CDR3 extends over 17 amino acids. The sequence was obtained from a human patient who received a combined kidney and bone marrow transplant. Among the T cells, some may be from the graft donor. The sample here was CD4+ T cells from blood (PBMCs), taken 12 months after the transplant. V gene TRBV5-1 combines with J gene TRBJ2-3, with TRBD2 matching 11 bases. In DNA, the CDR3 is TGCGCCAGCAGCTTCGTAGCGGGGGGGCAGGGCACAGATACGCAGTATTTT. Residues: CASSFVAGGQGTDTQYF.